This passage covers 30 T cell receptor beta chains from one sample sequenced in a study of T cells after yellow fever vaccination. One entry per CDR3 protein, called by TCRdb with MiXCR from the 5' RACE reads. The sample shows a few hundred thousand distinct CDR3 sequences, about 5.2% of them seen only once. This material consisted of CD4+ T cells sorted from PBMCs, taken on the day of the yellow fever booster vaccination. These TCRs come from a man younger than 30 who received the YFV17D yellow fever vaccine.

This clonotype appeared a few times. J is TRBJ1-6 and V is TRBV18; D gene unclear. The CDR3 is 14 residues long. Germline CDR1 reads KGHSH; CDR2 reads LQKENI. V lost 8 bases and J 5 bases, leaving 13 bases between the germline ends. CDR3 sequence (DNA): TGTGCCAGCCGAGTCCCGAGCAATAATTCACCCCTCCACTTT. As protein: CASRVPSNNSPLHF.

Many counts were recorded for this clonotype. This chain connects TRBV12-3 or TRBV12-4 to TRBJ1-5; unclear D gene. This CDR3 has 14 residues. V was trimmed by 3 bases and J by 6 bases, leaving 12 bases between them. The CDR3 DNA reads as TGTGCCAGCAGTTTGGGTTTTTTCGGTCAGCCCCAGCATTTT. It specifies CASSLGFFGQPQHF.

The chain employs TRBV6-5 and TRBJ1-2; D not resolved. There are 12 residues in the CDR3. Germline CDR1 reads MNHEY; CDR2 reads SVGAGI. Trimming removed 7 bases from V and 1 base from J, with 7 bases in between. CDR3 DNA: TGTGCCAGCAAGAACAGTAACTATGGCTACACCTTC. This translates into CASKNSNYGYTF.

V is TRBV25-1 and J is TRBJ2-3; 9 bases are a match to TRBD2. V dropped 7 bases and J dropped 4; count of bases not matched to a gene: 3. The CDR3 consists of 13 residues. Germline values: CDR1 MGHDK, CDR2 SYGVNS. Here the CDR3 reads CASKVAGADTQYF. In nucleotides, the CDR3 is TGTGCCAGCAAGGTAGCGGGGGCAGATACGCAGTATTTT.

There are a few counts of this clonotype. This sequence joins TRBV11-3 and TRBJ2-3; D is unresolved. V was trimmed by 3 bases and J by 1 base, leaving 5 bases between them. Germline V gene lookup returns CDR1 SGHNT and CDR2 YENEEA. The CDR3 loop spans 13 amino acids. The CDR3 loop reads CASSFHGTDTQYF. For the CDR3, the DNA is TGTGCCAGCAGCTTCCACGGCACAGATACGCAGTATTTT.

The V call is TRBV7-2, the J call TRBJ2-3, with D tentatively TRBD1 (5 bases). The CDR3 consists of 14 residues. CDR1 SGHTA and CDR2 FQGNSA come from the germline V gene. Trimming shortened V by 5 bases and J by 2 bases, and 11 bases separated the two germline ends. CDR3 protein: CASSRWGPTDTQYF. In DNA form, the CDR3 reads TGTGCCAGCAGCAGATGGGGCCCCACAGATACGCAGTATTTT.

There are a few counts of this clonotype. The rearrangement uses TRBV7-9 and TRBJ2-3, with D possibly called TRBD1 or TRBD2 (6 bases each). Trimming stripped 4 bases from V and 8 bases from J, with 22 bases between. The length of the CDR3 is 16 residues. Germline assignment: CDR1 SEHNR and CDR2 FQNEAQ (reference sequence). CDR3 sequence: CASSYTQYRVGGTQYF. CDR3 coding DNA: TGTGCCAGCAGCTACACCCAATACAGGGTGGGAGGTACGCAGTATTTT.

The chain uses TRBV25-1 and TRBJ2-1, with D possibly matching TRBD2 (5 bases). The CDR3 is 15 amino acids. CDR1 is MGHDK and CDR2 is SYGVNS in the germline V gene. Trimming left V 4 bases short and J 4 bases short, with 14 bases between. CDR3 nucleotide sequence: TGTGCCAGCAGTGTTCCGGGAATGAGGTACAATGAGCAGTTCTTC. Translation gives CASSVPGMRYNEQFF.

This clonotype was observed many times. This sequence joins TRBV11-2 and TRBJ2-1; unclear D gene. The germline V gene encodes CDR1 SGHAT and CDR2 FQNNGV. Trimming took 0 bases from V and 9 from J, leaving 6 bases between them. The CDR3 is made up of 12 amino acids. CDR3 protein: CASSLEPGEQFF. DNA of the CDR3: TGTGCCAGCAGCTTAGAGCCGGGTGAGCAGTTCTTC.

This clonotype was seen more than once but under ten times. The genes are TRBV7-3 and TRBJ2-5, with TRBD2 identical over 10 bases. Germline-derived CDR1 and CDR2 are SGHTA and FQGTGA. There are 14 residues in the CDR3. V was clipped by 5 bases and J by 7 bases; unmatched bases: 7. This CDR3 is CASSPSGGPGTQYF. Here the CDR3 DNA reads TGTGCCAGCAGCCCTAGCGGGGGCCCTGGGACCCAGTACTTC.

Only a few counts were recorded for this clonotype. J is TRBJ1-1 and V is TRBV7-2, with TRBD1 matching over 8 bases. V trimming: 4 bases; J trimming: 1 base; junction bases outside the gene matches: 5. This CDR3 has 15 residues. The germline CDR1 and CDR2 sequences are SGHTA and FQGNSA. The CDR3 bases are TGTGCCAGCAGCTCCAGGACAGGGTCGAACACTGAAGCTTTCTTT. This gives the protein CASSSRTGSNTEAFF.

V usage is TRBV12-3 or TRBV12-4 and J usage is TRBJ2-2, with 14 positions matching TRBD2. This CDR3 spans 16 amino acids. V shed 2 bases, J shed 6 bases, and the junction held 2 bases outside the gene matches. CDR3 bases: TGTGCCAGCAGTTTACGACTAGCGGGGGGGGCCGGGGAGCTGTTTTTT. Translating gives CASSLRLAGGAGELFF.

The rearrangement uses TRBV3-1 and TRBJ1-4; D is undetermined. V lost 1 base to trimming and J lost 14 bases, with 8 bases between them. There are 11 residues in the CDR3. The germline V gene encodes CDR1 LGHDT and CDR2 YNNKEL (reference sequence). The CDR3 DNA follows: TGTGCCAGCAGCCAAGGGATTCGGCTGTTTTTT. Translated, it gives CASSQGIRLFF.

The rearrangement joins TRBV5-4 to TRBJ1-5; possible D gene TRBD1, 5 bases. Per the germline V gene, CDR1 is SGHNT and CDR2 is YYREEE (reference sequence). The CDR3 has 13 amino acids. The V end lost 4 bases, the J end lost 7 bases, and 12 bases lay between the germline ends. The CDR3 DNA reads TGTGCCAGCAGCAGTATCCCAGGGCAGCCCCAGCATTTT. Translated: CASSSIPGQPQHF. The whole variable domain, remainder taken from reference TRBV5-4 and TRBJ1-5, is ETGVTQSPTHLIKTRGQQVTLRCSSQSGHNTVSWYQQALGQGPQFIFQYYREEENGRGNFPPRFSGLQFPNYSSELNVNALELDDSALYLCASSSIPGQPQHFGDGTRLSIL.

In the case of this clonotype: The junction does not match germline at one end; this may be a read error. This CDR3 is CASSNRDTWELFF. The DNA of the CDR3 is TGTGCCAGCTCGAACAGGGACACCTGGGAGCTGTTTTTT. The chain employs TRBV18 and TRBJ2-2, with a possible D match to TRBD1 (6 bases). In germline, CDR1 is KGHSH, CDR2 LQKENI. The CDR3 has 13 amino acids.

The chain combines TRBV20-1 with TRBJ2-3, with unresolved D. Germline V CDR1 and CDR2: DFQATT, SNEGSKA (reference sequence). V was clipped by 2 bases and J by 2 bases, with 8 bases between them. This CDR3 has 13 amino acids. CDR3 nucleotides: TGCAGTGCTAGAAAAGAGCCCACAGATACGCAGTATTTT. Protein sequence: CSARKEPTDTQYF.

This sequence joins TRBV25-1 and TRBJ2-7; no clear D gene. The CDR3 has 13 amino acids. V lost 3 bases and J 2 bases, leaving 8 bases between the germline ends. The germline gives CDR1 MGHDK, CDR2 SYGVNS. The CDR3 coding sequence is TGTGCCAGCAGTGATATCCCCCCCTACGAGCAGTACTTC. This sequence encodes CASSDIPPYEQYF.

This clonotype was seen at least ten times. V usage is TRBV6-2 or TRBV6-3 and J usage is TRBJ2-7, with TRBD2 matching over 7 bases. J lost 0 bases, V lost 5 bases, and 4 bases had no gene match. CDR1 MNHEY and CDR2 SVGEGT come from the germline V gene. The CDR3 is 14 amino acids. The CDR3 sequence: CASSPRGDSYEQYF. For the CDR3, the DNA is TGTGCCAGCAGTCCTCGGGGGGACTCCTACGAGCAGTACTTC.

The chain couples TRBV7-8 to TRBJ2-1, with 11 bases aligning to TRBD1. The trim removed 6 bases at V and 7 bases at J, leaving 8 bases unmatched. Germline V CDR1 and CDR2: SGHVS, FQNEAQ. This CDR3 contains 15 residues. The CDR3 loop reads CASRADRGRRNEQFF. The DNA of the CDR3 is TGTGCCAGCAGGGCGGACAGGGGGCGACGAAATGAGCAGTTCTTC.

The chain recombines TRBV7-6 with TRBJ1-2, with D hard to call. Deletions cut 5 bases from V and 0 bases from J, with 13 bases between. The CDR3 is 15 amino acids. Germline V gene sequence: CDR1 SGHVS, CDR2 FNYEAQ. The CDR3 nucleotides are TGTGCCAGCAGCCCGAGGCTGGGGTCTAACTATGGCTACACCTTC. Translation gives CASSPRLGSNYGYTF.

This clonotype was observed many times. The CDR3 loop reads CASSLVTGSDTQYF. CDR3 bases: TGCGCCAGCAGCTTGGTGACGGGATCAGATACGCAGTATTTT. The chain uses TRBV5-1 and TRBJ2-3, with a possible D match to TRBD2 (5 bases). The CDR3 length is 14 residues. The ends were cut back, 0 bases at V and 4 bases at J, with 9 bases in the middle. CDR1 and CDR2 from the germline V gene are SGHRS and YFSETQ. Supplemented by reference TRBV5-1 and TRBJ2-3, the full variable domain reads KAGVTQTPRYLIKTRGQQVTLSCSPISGHRSVSWYQQTPGQGLQFLFEYFSETQRNKGNFPGRFSGRQFSNSRSEMNVSTLELGDSALYLCASSLVTGSDTQYFGPGTRLTVL.

This clonotype was seen only a few times. The V gene is TRBV5-1, the J gene TRBJ1-3; 12 nucleotides agree with TRBD1. The length of the CDR3 is 15 residues. Germline CDR1 SGHRS, CDR2 YFSETQ. The ends lost 4 bases at V and 3 bases at J; junction bases unmatched: 2. CDR3 protein: CASSRDRGLGNTIYF. CDR3 DNA sequence: TGCGCCAGCAGCCGGGACAGGGGGCTTGGAAACACCATATATTTT.

This clonotype was counted between two and nine times. The genes are TRBV24-1 and TRBJ2-1; D gene unclear. Germline CDR1 KGHDR, CDR2 SFDVKD. V shed 2 bases and J shed 6 bases, with 10 bases lying between them. The CDR3 totals 14 residues. The CDR3: CATSDSSGSNEQFF. Written as DNA, the CDR3 is TGTGCCACCAGTGATTCTTCAGGTTCCAATGAGCAGTTCTTC.

This clonotype was detected only a few times. The rearrangement uses TRBV5-1 and TRBJ1-2, with 7 bases lining up with TRBD1. There are 14 residues in the CDR3. V shed 3 bases, J shed 8 bases, and the junction held 10 bases outside the gene matches. Germline loops: CDR1 SGHRS, CDR2 YFSETQ. CDR3 sequence: CASSSEHRGGGYTF. The CDR3 coding sequence is TGCGCCAGCAGCTCGGAGCACAGGGGCGGAGGCTACACCTTC.

The rearrangement links TRBV10-3 to TRBJ2-3; D is possibly TRBD1 (5 bases). The germline V gene encodes CDR1 ENHRY and CDR2 SYGVKD. The V end was cut by 6 bases, the J end by 2 bases, with 12 bases between. The CDR3 loop spans 14 amino acids. The CDR3: CAIRGQTVTDTQYF. DNA for the CDR3: TGTGCCATCAGGGGGCAGACAGTCACAGATACGCAGTATTTT.

In its sample, this clonotype was seen a few times. The chain combines TRBV25-1 with TRBJ2-5; 7 positions agree with TRBD1. Losses at the gene ends were 6 bases for V and 4 bases for J; bases not matched to a gene: 8. CDR1 MGHDK and CDR2 SYGVNS come from the germline V gene. This CDR3 has 14 residues. In DNA form, the CDR3 reads TGTGCCAGCAGGAGACAGGGCGGCGGAGAGACCCAGTACTTC. This encodes CASRRQGGGETQYF.

This clonotype has just a few counts. This chain uses TRBV6-2 or TRBV6-3 with TRBJ2-5, with unresolved D. V lost 5 bases, J lost 4 bases, and 17 bases lay in between. This CDR3 region has 15 residues. CDR1 MNHEY and CDR2 SVGEGT come from the germline V gene. CDR3 sequence (DNA): TGTGCCAGCAGTAGACCTCCAGAGTATAGAGAGACCCAGTACTTC. This codes for CASSRPPEYRETQYF.

In this sample, this clonotype turned up a few times. The V call is TRBV19, the J call TRBJ1-5; D is perhaps TRBD1 (6 bases). Trimming took off 9 bases at V and 9 bases at J, with 24 bases between the two ends. CDR3 length: 15 amino acids. Germline CDR1 is LNHDA and CDR2 is SQIVND (reference sequence). DNA for the CDR3: TGTGCCAGCCTTGAATCCGGGACATCGAGAGGGCCCCAGCATTTT. Translated, it gives CASLESGTSRGPQHF.

This clonotype was recorded many times. This chain joins TRBV9 and TRBJ2-5; possible D gene TRBD2, 6 bases. Per germline, CDR1 SGDLS and CDR2 YYNGEE. With 0 bases removed from V and 2 bases from J, the gap between germline ends came to 11 bases. The CDR3 extends over 15 amino acids. The CDR3, as DNA: TGTGCCAGCAGCGTAGTCAGCGGAGGGCAAGAGACCCAGTACTTC. Translated, it gives CASSVVSGGQETQYF.

This clonotype was seen many times. The J gene is TRBJ2-5, the V gene TRBV15; 13 bases fit TRBD2. The V gene's germline CDR1 is LNHNV and CDR2 YYDKDF (reference sequence). The V segment lost 0 bases and the J segment 10 bases; nucleotides outside the gene matches: 2. The CDR3 has 14 amino acids. The chain's CDR3 is CATSRDRLAGGQYF. In nucleotides, the CDR3 is TGTGCCACCAGCAGAGACCGACTAGCGGGGGGCCAGTACTTC.